This TCR beta chain was profiled in a study of PD-1 blockade in mismatch repair-deficient tumors. Clones were read by immunoSEQ multiplex PCR, and TCRdb kept only the in-frame ones, dropping some. The sample yields 120,000 or so clones, about 90% seen once. TCRs were sequenced from a few patients responding to pembrolizumab. V shed 2 bases and J 10 bases; nucleotides not matched to a gene: 13. This CDR3 contains 16 residues. Germline CDR1 is LNHNV and CDR2 is YYDKDF (reference sequence). This receptor was taken from an adult with mismatch repair-deficient cancer. The chain uses TRBV15 and TRBJ2-1, with 8 bases fitting TRBD1. Here the sequenced sample was peripheral blood, taken approximately 69 weeks after starting pembrolizumab. The CDR3 coding sequence is TGTGCCACCAGCAGACCCCTAGGACAGGGACGGGGCGAGCAGTTCTTC. Residues: CATSRPLGQGRGEQFF.